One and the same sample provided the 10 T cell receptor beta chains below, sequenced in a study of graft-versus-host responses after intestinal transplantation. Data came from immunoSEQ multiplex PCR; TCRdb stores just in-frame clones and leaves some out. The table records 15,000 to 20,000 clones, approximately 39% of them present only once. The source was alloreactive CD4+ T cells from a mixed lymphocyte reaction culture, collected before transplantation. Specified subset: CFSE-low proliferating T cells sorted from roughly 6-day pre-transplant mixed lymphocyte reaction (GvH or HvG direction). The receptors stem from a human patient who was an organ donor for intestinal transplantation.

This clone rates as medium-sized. The CDR3 DNA sequence: TGTGCCAGCAGCCAACTTTCAGCCAAAGCCTACGAGCAGTACTTC. The encoded protein is CASSQLSAKAYEQYF. The genes are TRBV4-2 and TRBJ2-7, with D unresolved. The CDR3 spans 15 residues. Germline CDR1 is LGHNA and CDR2 is YNFKEQ. V gave up 2 bases and J gave up 2 bases, with 13 bases separating them.

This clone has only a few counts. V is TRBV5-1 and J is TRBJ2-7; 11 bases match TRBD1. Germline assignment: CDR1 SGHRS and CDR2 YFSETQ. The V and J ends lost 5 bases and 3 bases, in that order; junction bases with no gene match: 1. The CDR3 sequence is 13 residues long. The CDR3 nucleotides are TGCGCCAGCAGTGGGACAGGGGGCTACGAGCAGTACTTC. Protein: CASSGTGGYEQYF.

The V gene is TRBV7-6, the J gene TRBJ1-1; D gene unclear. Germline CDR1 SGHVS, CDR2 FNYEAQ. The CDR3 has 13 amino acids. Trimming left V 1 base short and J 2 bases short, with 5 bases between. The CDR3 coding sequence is TGTGCCAGCAGCTTAGACACTAACACTGAAGCTTTCTTT. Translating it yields CASSLDTNTEAFF.

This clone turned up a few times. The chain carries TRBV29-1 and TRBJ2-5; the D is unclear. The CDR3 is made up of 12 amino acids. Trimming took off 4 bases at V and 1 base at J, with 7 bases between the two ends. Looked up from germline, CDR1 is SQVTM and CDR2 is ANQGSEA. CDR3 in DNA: TGCAGCGTTGGACATCGCCAAGAGACCCAGTACTTC. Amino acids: CSVGHRQETQYF.

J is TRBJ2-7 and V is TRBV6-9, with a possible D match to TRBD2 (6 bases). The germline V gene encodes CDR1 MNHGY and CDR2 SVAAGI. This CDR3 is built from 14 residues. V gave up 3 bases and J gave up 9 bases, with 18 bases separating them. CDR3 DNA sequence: TGTGCCAGCAGTTACACGCCGGGCGGGGAGTGGCAGTACTTC. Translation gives CASSYTPGGEWQYF.

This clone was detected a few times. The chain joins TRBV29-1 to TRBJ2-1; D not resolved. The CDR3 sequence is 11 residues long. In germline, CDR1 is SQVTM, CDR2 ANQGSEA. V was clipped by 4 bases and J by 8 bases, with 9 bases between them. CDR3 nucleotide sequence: TGCAGCGTTGTCCTTGTCGATGAGCAGTTCTTC. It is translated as CSVVLVDEQFF.

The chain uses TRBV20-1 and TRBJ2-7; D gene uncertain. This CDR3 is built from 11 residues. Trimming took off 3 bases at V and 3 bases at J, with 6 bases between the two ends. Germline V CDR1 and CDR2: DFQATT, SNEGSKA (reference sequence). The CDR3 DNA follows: TGCAGTGCTAGTCACAACTACGAGCAGTACTTC. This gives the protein CSASHNYEQYF.

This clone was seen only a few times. The CDR3 is CASSHGGLAAYEQYF. CDR3 bases: TGTGCCAGCAGTCATGGGGGACTAGCGGCCTACGAGCAGTACTTC. The chain recombines TRBV6-5 with TRBJ2-7, with 11 bases identical to TRBD2. Germline V gene lookup returns CDR1 MNHEY and CDR2 SVGAGI. CDR3 size: 15 residues. J gave up 2 bases and V 5 bases, and 5 bases lay outside the gene matches.

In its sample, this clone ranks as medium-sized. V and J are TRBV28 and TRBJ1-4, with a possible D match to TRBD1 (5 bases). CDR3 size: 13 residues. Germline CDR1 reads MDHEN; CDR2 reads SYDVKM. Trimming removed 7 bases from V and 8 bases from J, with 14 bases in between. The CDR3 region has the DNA TGTGCCAGCACCCCAGGCGGGGGGGAAAAACTGTTTTTT. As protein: CASTPGGGEKLFF.

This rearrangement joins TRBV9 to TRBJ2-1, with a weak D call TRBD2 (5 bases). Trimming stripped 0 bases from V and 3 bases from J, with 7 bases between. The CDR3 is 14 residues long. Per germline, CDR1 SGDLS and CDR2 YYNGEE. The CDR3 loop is CASSVEGVYNEQFF. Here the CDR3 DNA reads TGTGCCAGCAGCGTAGAGGGAGTCTACAATGAGCAGTTCTTC. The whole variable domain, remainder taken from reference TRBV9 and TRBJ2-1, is DSGVTQTPKHLITATGQRVTLRCSPRSGDLSVYWYQQSLDQGLQFLIQYYNGEERAKGNILERFSAQQFPDLHSELNLSSLELGDSALYFCASSVEGVYNEQFFGPGTRLTVL.